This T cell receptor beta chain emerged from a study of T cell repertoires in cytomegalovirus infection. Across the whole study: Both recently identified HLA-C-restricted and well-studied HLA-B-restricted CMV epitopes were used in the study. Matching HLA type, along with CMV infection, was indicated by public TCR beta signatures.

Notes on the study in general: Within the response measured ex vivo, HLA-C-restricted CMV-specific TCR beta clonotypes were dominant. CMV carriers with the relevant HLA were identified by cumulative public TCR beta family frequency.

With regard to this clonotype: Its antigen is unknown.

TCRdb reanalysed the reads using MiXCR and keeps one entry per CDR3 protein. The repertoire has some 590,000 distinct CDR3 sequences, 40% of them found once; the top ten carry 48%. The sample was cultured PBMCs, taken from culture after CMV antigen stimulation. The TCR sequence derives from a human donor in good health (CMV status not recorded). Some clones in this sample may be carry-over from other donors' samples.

The CDR3 bases are TGTGCCAGCAGCTTTTACGGGAGCTCCTACGAGCAGTACTTC. Amino acids: CASSFYGSSYEQYF. The genes are TRBV11-2 and TRBJ2-7; TRBD2 is a possible D gene (6 bases). Trimming stripped 3 bases from V and 0 bases from J, with 9 bases between. The CDR3 is made up of 14 amino acids. Germline V gives CDR1 SGHAT, CDR2 FQNNGV. Full variable domain (remainder filled in from reference TRBV11-2 and TRBJ2-7): EAGVAQSPRYKIIEKRQSVAFWCNPISGHATLYWYQQILGQGPKLLIQFQNNGVVDDSQLPKDRFSAERLKGVDSTLKIQPAKLEDSAVYLCASSFYGSSYEQYFGPGTRLTVT.